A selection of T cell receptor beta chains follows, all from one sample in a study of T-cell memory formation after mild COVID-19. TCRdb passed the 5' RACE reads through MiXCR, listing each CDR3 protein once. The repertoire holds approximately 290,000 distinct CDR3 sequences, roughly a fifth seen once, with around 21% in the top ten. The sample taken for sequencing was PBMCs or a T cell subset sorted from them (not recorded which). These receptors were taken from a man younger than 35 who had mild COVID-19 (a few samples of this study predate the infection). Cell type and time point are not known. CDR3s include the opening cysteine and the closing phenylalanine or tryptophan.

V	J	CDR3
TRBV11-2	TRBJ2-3	CASSRRDSTDTQYF
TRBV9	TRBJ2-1	CASSVDGLAGGIHEQFF
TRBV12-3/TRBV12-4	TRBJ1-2	CASTLGSGGYTF
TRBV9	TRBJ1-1	CASSVIQGEAFF
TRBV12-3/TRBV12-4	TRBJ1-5	CATRGQGNQPQHF
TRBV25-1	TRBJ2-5	CASSAPFGRETQYF
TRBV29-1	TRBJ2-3	CSVSDRGVTDTQYF
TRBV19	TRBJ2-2	CASSARTSNTGELFF
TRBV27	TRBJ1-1	CASPPEGLEKNTEAFF
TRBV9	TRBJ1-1	CASSVEGVSGTEAFF
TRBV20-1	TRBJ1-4	CSAKRARGDEKLFF
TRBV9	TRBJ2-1	CASSLSGGPYNEQFF
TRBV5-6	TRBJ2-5	CASSGGKETQYF
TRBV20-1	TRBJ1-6	CSARDRPGGNSPLHF
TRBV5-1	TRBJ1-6	CASSLDRAHNSPLHF
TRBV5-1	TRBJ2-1	CASSLSPSQVYNEQFF
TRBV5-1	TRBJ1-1	CASRPTGGTEAFF
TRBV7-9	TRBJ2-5	CASSSSGGPQETQYF
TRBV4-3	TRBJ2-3	CASSQDLLADTQYF
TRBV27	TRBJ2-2	CASSLRGDGGELFF
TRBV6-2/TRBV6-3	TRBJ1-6	CASSWSRNNSPLHF
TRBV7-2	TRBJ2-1	CASSRGWNEQFF
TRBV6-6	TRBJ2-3	CASSYPSSGGDTQYF
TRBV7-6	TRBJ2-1	CASSSYGGPAAEQFF
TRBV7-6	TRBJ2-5	CASLGKIGQKETQYF
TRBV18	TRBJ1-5	CASSQTGADNQPQHF